The table lists the clone carrying this T cell receptor beta chain with a few counts. Its antigen is not identified. Template switching, a step in the protocol, added a universal primer site, and cDNA carried unique molecular identifiers. One entry per CDR3 protein, called by TCRdb with MiXCR from the 5' RACE reads. This table has 420,000 or so distinct CDR3 sequences, around 18% appearing once. This record comes from a study of identical twins. This CDR3 is 14 amino acids long. Trimming cost V 5 bases and J 4 bases; bases outside gene matches: 8. CDR1 is DFQATT, CDR2 SNEGSKA, per germline (reference sequence). Study results and caveats: These conclusions were based on statistical analysis (cross-sectional, not following the same donors). Invariant T cells like MAIT and iNKT could partly confound the zero-insertion analyses.

The TCR sequence derives from a man in his fifties or sixties in good health. The chain carries TRBV20-1 and TRBJ2-5; 9 bases map to TRBD2. Sequenced input: naive T cells sorted from blood. The CDR3 DNA reads TGCAGTGCTGGTGGAGTAGCGGGAGTAGAGACCCAGTACTTC. Protein product: CSAGGVAGVETQYF.